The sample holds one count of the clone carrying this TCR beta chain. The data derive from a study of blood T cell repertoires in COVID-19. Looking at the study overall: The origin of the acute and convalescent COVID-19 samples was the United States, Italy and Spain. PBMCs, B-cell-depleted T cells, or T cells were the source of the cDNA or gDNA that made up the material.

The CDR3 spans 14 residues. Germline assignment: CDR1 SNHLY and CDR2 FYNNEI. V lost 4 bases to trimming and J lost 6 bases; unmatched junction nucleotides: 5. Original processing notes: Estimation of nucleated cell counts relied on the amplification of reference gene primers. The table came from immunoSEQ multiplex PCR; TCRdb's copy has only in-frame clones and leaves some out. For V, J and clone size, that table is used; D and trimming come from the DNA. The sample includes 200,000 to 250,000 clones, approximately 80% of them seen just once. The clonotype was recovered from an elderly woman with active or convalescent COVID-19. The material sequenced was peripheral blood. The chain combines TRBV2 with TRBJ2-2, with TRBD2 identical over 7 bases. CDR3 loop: CASSAGGRPGELFF. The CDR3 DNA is TGTGCCAGCAGTGCGGGGGGTCGCCCCGGGGAGCTGTTTTTT.